These 23 T cell receptor beta chains were all obtained from the same sample, sequenced in a study of cytotoxic CD8 clonotypes in ibrutinib-treated CLL. Clones were sequenced by immunoSEQ multiplex PCR, and TCRdb holds only the in-frame ones, with some missing. Of roughly 200,000 clones in the sample, 79% were seen once. The specimen was PBMCs, collected after 12 months of ibrutinib treatment. The receptors stem from a human donor with chronic lymphocytic leukemia.

V and J are TRBV6-1 and TRBJ2-3, with a possible D match to TRBD1 (6 bases). The CDR3 spans 13 residues. Trimming stripped 8 bases from V and 0 bases from J, with 9 bases between. Germline assignment: CDR1 MNHNS and CDR2 SASEGT. The CDR3 DNA follows: TGTGCCAGCCGGGACACCAGCACAGATACGCAGTATTTT. This sequence encodes CASRDTSTDTQYF.

This clone has a single count. This chain connects TRBV7-2 to TRBJ2-7, with 15 positions matching TRBD2. The CDR3 spans 17 residues. Per the germline V gene, CDR1 is SGHTA and CDR2 is FQGNSA. Trimming at V came to 4 bases and at J to 6 bases, leaving 10 bases not matched to a gene. The CDR3 DNA reads as TGTGCCAGCAGCTGGACTAGCGGGGGGGGCCTCGGCTCCGAGCAGTACTTC. Protein: CASSWTSGGGLGSEQYF.

The rearrangement uses TRBV18 and TRBJ1-5; maybe TRBD1 (5 bases). Germline V gives CDR1 KGHSH, CDR2 LQKENI. With 3 bases removed from V and 5 bases from J, the gap between germline ends came to 11 bases. This CDR3 is built from 14 residues. The CDR3 reads CASSPGTRDQPQHF. In DNA form, the CDR3 reads TGTGCCAGCTCACCCGGGACTCGGGATCAGCCCCAGCATTTT.

The chain recombines TRBV5-6 with TRBJ2-1, with TRBD1 matching over 7 bases. Unmatched junction bases numbered 11, after V lost 4 bases and J lost 4 bases. Germline V lookup: CDR1 SGHDT, CDR2 YYEEEE. The CDR3 totals 16 residues. The CDR3 sequence is CASSTWTGVTYNEQFF. The DNA of the CDR3 is TGTGCCAGCAGCACCTGGACAGGCGTCACTTACAATGAGCAGTTCTTC.

The V gene is TRBV6-5, the J gene TRBJ2-5, with 9 bases matching TRBD2. V trimming: 0 bases; J trimming: 6 bases; junction bases outside the gene matches: 5. CDR3 length: 15 residues. CDR1 is MNHEY, CDR2 SVGAGI, per germline. CDR3 sequence (DNA): TGTGCCAGCAGTTACTCACCGGGACTAGCTCAGACCCAGTACTTC. Translated: CASSYSPGLAQTQYF.

V usage is TRBV4-2 and J usage is TRBJ1-1, with D maybe TRBD1 (5 bases). CDR3 length equals 14 residues. Germline lookup yields CDR1 LGHNA and CDR2 YNFKEQ. V lost 3 bases, J lost 5 bases, and 13 bases lay in between. The CDR3 protein is CASSQIGGRTEAFF. The CDR3 DNA follows: TGTGCCAGCAGCCAGATTGGGGGTAGGACTGAAGCTTTCTTT.

This clone has a single count. The gene calls are TRBV11-2 and TRBJ1-5; no clear D. Germline V gene data show CDR1 as SGHAT and CDR2 as FQNNGV. CDR3 length: 12 amino acids. Trimming pared 5 bases from V and 4 bases from J, leaving 6 bases between. CDR3 amino acids: CASSIYNQPQHF. The CDR3 bases are TGTGCCAGCAGCATTTATAATCAGCCCCAGCATTTT.

The rearrangement uses TRBV11-2 and TRBJ2-2; D perhaps matches TRBD1 (5 bases). Germline CDR1 SGHAT, CDR2 FQNNGV. Trimming took off 6 bases at V and 6 bases at J, with 17 bases between the two ends. The CDR3 runs to 15 residues. The CDR3 region has the DNA TGTGCCAGCAGGGGTCAGGGTGGTAACTCCGGGGAGCTGTTTTTT. Translated, it gives CASRGQGGNSGELFF.

The chain carries TRBV7-9 and TRBJ1-1; unclear D gene. CDR1 and CDR2 (germline): SEHNR, FQNEAQ (reference sequence). V gave up 4 bases and J gave up 5 bases, with 23 bases separating them. The length of the CDR3 is 17 residues. The DNA for the CDR3 is TGTGCCAGCAGCTCCTACGTCCCGTTGAGCGTGGGGACTGAAGCTTTCTTT. It translates to CASSSYVPLSVGTEAFF.

The V call is TRBV7-9, the J call TRBJ1-5; 10 nucleotides align to TRBD1. Germline V CDR1 and CDR2: SEHNR, FQNEAQ (reference sequence). The CDR3 is 16 residues long. V was pared by 0 bases and J by 5 bases, with 4 bases of the junction left unmatched. CDR3 protein: CASSLALTGGHQPQHF. The CDR3 DNA sequence: TGTGCCAGCAGCTTAGCGTTGACAGGGGGCCATCAGCCCCAGCATTTT.

The CDR3 coding sequence is TGTGCAGCGACAGGGCTGGGGAATGAGCAGTTCTTC. Translated, it gives CAATGLGNEQFF. The chain combines TRBV6-5 with TRBJ2-1; TRBD1 matches 7 bases. This CDR3 is built from 12 residues. CDR1 MNHEY and CDR2 SVGAGI come from the germline V gene.

This clone showed up just once. V is TRBV25-1 and J is TRBJ1-4; 9 positions match TRBD1. The germline gives CDR1 MGHDK, CDR2 SYGVNS. V gave up 3 bases and J gave up 0 bases; unmatched junction bases: 5. The CDR3 is made up of 17 amino acids. CDR3 in amino acids: CASSDWGQGPTNEKLFF. In DNA, the CDR3 is TGTGCCAGCAGTGATTGGGGACAGGGCCCAACTAATGAAAAACTGTTTTTT.

This chain joins TRBV5-1 and TRBJ1-2, with 9 positions matching TRBD1. This CDR3 has 16 residues. The J segment lost 6 bases and the V segment lost 4 bases, leaving 13 bases of the junction unmatched. Per germline, CDR1 SGHRS and CDR2 YFSETQ. The CDR3 nucleotides are TGCGCCAGCAGCCCCGGACAGGGGCCCTCTGTAGATGGCTACACCTTC. It translates to CASSPGQGPSVDGYTF.

J is TRBJ1-2 and V is TRBV9, with D maybe TRBD1 (6 bases). CDR1 and CDR2 from the germline V gene are SGDLS and YYNGEE. The CDR3 is made up of 15 amino acids. V was trimmed by 3 bases and J by 4 bases, leaving 16 bases between them. This CDR3 reads CASSARRGQSYGYTF. CDR3 bases: TGTGCCAGCAGCGCCCGCAGGGGCCAGTCCTATGGCTACACCTTC.

The genes are TRBV2 and TRBJ2-1; TRBD2 aligns across 16 bases. This CDR3 has 18 amino acids. Germline assignment: CDR1 SNHLY and CDR2 FYNNEI. Losses at the gene ends were 7 bases for V and 3 bases for J; bases not matched to a gene: 9. DNA of the CDR3: TGTGCCAGCAAGGGACTAGCGGGAGGGCGGTATTTCTACAATGAGCAGTTCTTC. It codes for CASKGLAGGRYFYNEQFF.

The V call is TRBV28, the J call TRBJ1-2; 9 nucleotides align to TRBD1. V lost 6 bases and J lost 3; bases outside the gene matches: 8. This CDR3 spans 15 amino acids. CDR1 is MDHEN and CDR2 is SYDVKM in the germline V gene. CDR3 sequence reads: CASRTTGGAHYGYTF. The CDR3 bases are TGTGCCAGCAGAACCACAGGGGGCGCTCACTATGGCTACACCTTC.

The chain is built from TRBV11-1 and TRBJ1-6; 9 nucleotides match TRBD1. The V and J ends lost 8 bases and 5 bases, in that order; junction bases with no gene match: 1. Germline V lookup: CDR1 SGHAT, CDR2 FQDESV (reference sequence). The CDR3 consists of 13 residues. CDR3 loop: CASGTGHNSPLHF. Written as DNA, the CDR3 is TGTGCCAGCGGGACAGGGCATAATTCACCCCTCCACTTT.

The CDR3 protein is CASSGEGYEQYF. The DNA of the CDR3 is TGTGCCAGCAGTGGCGAGGGATACGAGCAGTACTTC. The chain recombines TRBV6-1 with TRBJ2-7; D is possibly TRBD2 (5 bases). The CDR3 length is 12 residues. V was clipped by 4 bases and J by 4 bases, with 8 bases between them. The germline CDR1 and CDR2 sequences are MNHNS and SASEGT.

V gene TRBV7-9 combines with J gene TRBJ1-2; D is unresolved. Germline V lookup: CDR1 SEHNR, CDR2 FQNEAQ (reference sequence). Trimming took 4 bases from V and 2 from J, leaving 17 bases between them. The CDR3 has 16 amino acids. CDR3 coding DNA: TGTGCCAGCAGCTCCCTCTCCCCAACTCCAAACTATGGCTACACCTTC. This sequence encodes CASSSLSPTPNYGYTF.

V is TRBV6-1 and J is TRBJ2-7, with TRBD1 identical over 9 bases. Unmatched junction bases numbered 7, after V lost 6 bases and J lost 1 base. The CDR3 runs to 15 residues. Germline CDR1 is MNHNS and CDR2 is SASEGT. DNA of the CDR3: TGTGCCAGCAGCCTTTCGACAGGGGGATCCTACGAGCAGTACTTC. Its translation: CASSLSTGGSYEQYF.

The gene calls are TRBV18 and TRBJ1-5; D gene ambiguous. V lost 2 bases, J lost 4 bases, and 12 bases lay in between. The CDR3 consists of 15 residues. In germline, CDR1 is KGHSH, CDR2 LQKENI. The CDR3 loop reads CASSPGRGGNQPQHF. In DNA form, the CDR3 reads TGTGCCAGCTCACCAGGAAGAGGTGGGAATCAGCCCCAGCATTTT.

The V call is TRBV19, the J call TRBJ2-3; the match to TRBD1 covers 7 bases. Germline V gene lookup returns CDR1 LNHDA and CDR2 SQIVND (reference sequence). Germline trimming cut 10 bases from V and 0 bases from J; bases unmatched to any gene: 10. This CDR3 comprises 15 residues. CDR3 coding DNA: TGTGCCACACGTCTGAGGGGGCTGAGCACAGATACGCAGTATTTT. Translation: CATRLRGLSTDTQYF.

This chain joins TRBV5-6 and TRBJ1-1; D not certain. This CDR3 is 12 amino acids long. Germline CDR1 and CDR2: SGHDT and YYEEEE. Trimming took off 6 bases at V and 3 bases at J, with 9 bases between the two ends. The CDR3, as DNA: TGTGCCAGCACGTCTCGGGACACTGAAGCTTTCTTT. As protein: CASTSRDTEAFF. Together with reference TRBV5-6 and TRBJ1-1, the CDR3 gives the full variable domain: DAGVTQSPTHLIKTRGQQVTLRCSPKSGHDTVSWYQQALGQGPQFIFQYYEEEERQRGNFPDRFSGHQFPNYSSELNVNALLLGDSALYLCASTSRDTEAFFGQGTRLTVV.